Below, 7 T cell receptor beta chains from the same sample are listed, as sequenced in a study of regulatory T cells in long-lasting Graves disease. TCR beta libraries were built with iRepertoire HTBI primers and Arm-PCR of CDR3 regions. TCRdb reanalysed the multiplex PCR reads using MiXCR and keeps one entry per CDR3 protein. The table lists approximately 400,000 distinct CDR3 sequences, roughly 10% of them singletons. The time point: newly diagnosed GD, antithyroid drugs for less than 3 months. The TCR library was made from RNA extracted from PBMCs. The sample also formed part of further work on T cells in Graves' hyperthyroidism and ophthalmopathy.

The sequencing used peripheral blood mononuclear cells (PBMCs), collected at new diagnosis, from a patient treated with antithyroid drugs. The receptors stem from a woman younger than 35 with Graves disease.

This clonotype was seen at least ten times. The V and J genes are TRBV30 and TRBJ1-5; D possibly corresponds to TRBD1 (5 bases). The V end was cut by 2 bases, the J end by 7 bases, with 12 bases between. Germline V CDR1 and CDR2: GTSNPN, SVGIG (reference sequence). The CDR3 length is 13 residues. CDR3 loop: CAWSSQVSQPQHF. CDR3 sequence (DNA): TGTGCCTGGAGTTCACAGGTCTCCCAGCCCCAGCATTTT.

This clonotype was counted at least ten times. This chain connects TRBV13 to TRBJ1-2; the D gene is possibly TRBD1 (5 bases). Germline assignment: CDR1 PRHDT and CDR2 FYEKMQ (reference sequence). The CDR3 extends over 17 amino acids. Trimming removed 5 bases at V and 5 bases at J, with 24 bases between. For the CDR3, the DNA is TGTGCCAGCAGCACCCACCTCTCGCGGGGGTCTGGGTATGGCTACACCTTC. Protein sequence: CASSTHLSRGSGYGYTF.

The chain couples TRBV20-1 to TRBJ2-2; 7 positions match TRBD1. V shed 6 bases and J 5 bases; nucleotides not matched to a gene: 9. Germline values: CDR1 DFQATT, CDR2 SNEGSKA (reference sequence). CDR3 length: 14 residues. The CDR3: CSAKQGKLTGELFF. CDR3 bases: TGCAGTGCCAAACAGGGGAAGTTAACCGGGGAGCTGTTTTTT.

V and J are TRBV7-3 and TRBJ1-1; 9 bases agree with TRBD1. J was trimmed by 3 bases and V by 8 bases; bases with no gene match: 7. CDR3 length equals 14 residues. In germline, CDR1 is SGHTA, CDR2 FQGTGA. Written as DNA, the CDR3 is TGTGCCAGCGGCGCACAGGGGGCCGACACTGAAGCTTTCTTT. It encodes CASGAQGADTEAFF.

The table lists this clonotype with many counts. The rearrangement links TRBV11-1 to TRBJ1-1, with D unclear. Per germline, CDR1 SGHAT and CDR2 FQDESV (reference sequence). V was cut by 5 bases and J by 1 base, with 20 bases left in between. This CDR3 contains 17 residues. CDR3 DNA: TGTGCCAGCAGCCTCGGACTGTCGAGTCTGACGAACACTGAAGCTTTCTTT. Translated: CASSLGLSSLTNTEAFF.

This chain joins TRBV18 and TRBJ1-6; 7 bases line up with TRBD1. Germline V CDR1 and CDR2: KGHSH, LQKENI. This CDR3 region has 15 residues. Trimming at V came to 6 bases and at J to 7 bases, leaving 9 bases not matched to a gene. The DNA for the CDR3 is TGTGCCAGCTCTCCAAGGGACAGAAAAAATTCACCCCTCCACTTT. It codes for CASSPRDRKNSPLHF.

The chain combines TRBV19 with TRBJ2-7, with D tentatively TRBD1 or TRBD2 (5 bases each). V lost 5 bases, J lost 0 bases, and 14 bases lay in between. This CDR3 spans 15 amino acids. Germline CDR1 reads LNHDA; CDR2 reads SQIVND (reference sequence). The CDR3: CASSARDGSSYEQYF. The CDR3 DNA sequence: TGTGCCAGTAGTGCCCGGGACGGAAGCTCCTACGAGCAGTACTTC. The entire variable domain, with the rest obtained from reference TRBV19 and TRBJ2-7, is as follows: DGGITQSPKYLFRKEGQNVTLSCEQNLNHDAMYWYRQDPGQGLRLIYYSQIVNDFQKGDIAEGYSVSREKKESFPLTVTSAQKNPTAFYLCASSARDGSSYEQYFGPGTRLTVT.